This TCR beta chain was obtained from a study of blood T cell repertoires in COVID-19. The data were produced by immunoSEQ multiplex PCR, yet TCRdb's version contains in-frame clones alone and is incomplete. The sample contains under 200,000 clones, roughly 80% of which appear only once. Germline CDR1 reads SQVTM; CDR2 reads ANQGSEA. Trimming left V 4 bases short and J 8 bases short, with 11 bases between. The CDR3 sequence is 11 residues long. The clonotype originates from a woman aged 50 to 60 who had recovered from COVID-19. The source material was PBMCs or T cells enriched from blood (not recorded which). The rearrangement uses TRBV29-1 and TRBJ1-2; D call uncertain. This CDR3 is CSVGGSRGYTF. The CDR3 region has the DNA TGCAGCGTTGGAGGGTCGAGGGGCTACACCTTC.